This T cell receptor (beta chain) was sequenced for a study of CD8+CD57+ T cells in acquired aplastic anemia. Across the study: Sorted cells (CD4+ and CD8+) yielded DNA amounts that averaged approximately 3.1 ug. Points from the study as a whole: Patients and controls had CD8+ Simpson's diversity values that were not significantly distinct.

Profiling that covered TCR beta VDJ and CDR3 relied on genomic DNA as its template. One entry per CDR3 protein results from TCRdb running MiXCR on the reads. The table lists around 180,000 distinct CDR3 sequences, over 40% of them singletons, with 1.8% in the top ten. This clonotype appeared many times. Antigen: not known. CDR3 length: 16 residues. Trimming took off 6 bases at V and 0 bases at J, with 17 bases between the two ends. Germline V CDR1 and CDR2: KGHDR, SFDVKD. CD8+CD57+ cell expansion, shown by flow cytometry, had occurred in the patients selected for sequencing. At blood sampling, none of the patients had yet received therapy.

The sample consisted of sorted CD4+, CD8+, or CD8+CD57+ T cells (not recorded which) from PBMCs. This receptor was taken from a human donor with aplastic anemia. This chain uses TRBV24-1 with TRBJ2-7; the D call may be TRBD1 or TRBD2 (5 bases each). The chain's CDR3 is CATSRGAQAGSYEQYF. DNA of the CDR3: TGTGCCACCAGTAGGGGTGCCCAGGCGGGCTCCTACGAGCAGTACTTC.